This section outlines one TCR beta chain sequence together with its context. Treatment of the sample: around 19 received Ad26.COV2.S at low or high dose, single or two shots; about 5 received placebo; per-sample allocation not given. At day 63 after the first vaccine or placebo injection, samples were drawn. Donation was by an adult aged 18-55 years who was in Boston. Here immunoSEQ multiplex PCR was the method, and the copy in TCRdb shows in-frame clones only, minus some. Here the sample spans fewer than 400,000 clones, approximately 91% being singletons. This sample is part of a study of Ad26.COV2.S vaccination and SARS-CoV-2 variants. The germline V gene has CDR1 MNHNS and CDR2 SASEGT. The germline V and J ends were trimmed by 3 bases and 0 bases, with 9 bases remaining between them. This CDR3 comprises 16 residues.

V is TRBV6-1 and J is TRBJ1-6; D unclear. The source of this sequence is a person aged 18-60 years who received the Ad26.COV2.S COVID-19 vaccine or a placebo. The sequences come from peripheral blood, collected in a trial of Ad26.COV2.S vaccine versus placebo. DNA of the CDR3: TGTGCCAGCAGTGAGCTACTGAGCTCCTATAATTCACCCCTCCACTTT. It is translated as CASSELLSSYNSPLHF.